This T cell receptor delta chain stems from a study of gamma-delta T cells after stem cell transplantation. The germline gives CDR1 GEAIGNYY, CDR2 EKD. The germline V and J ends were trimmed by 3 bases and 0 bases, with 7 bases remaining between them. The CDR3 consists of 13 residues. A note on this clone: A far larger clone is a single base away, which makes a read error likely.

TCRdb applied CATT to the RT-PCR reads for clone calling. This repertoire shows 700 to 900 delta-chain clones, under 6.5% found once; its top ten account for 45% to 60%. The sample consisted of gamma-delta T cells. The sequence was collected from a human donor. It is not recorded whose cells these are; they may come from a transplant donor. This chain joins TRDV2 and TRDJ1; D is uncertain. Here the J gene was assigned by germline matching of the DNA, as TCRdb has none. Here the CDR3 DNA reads TGTGCCTGTGACGCCAGTCACACCGATAAACTCATCTTT. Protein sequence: CACDASHTDKLIF.